A selection of T cell receptor beta chains follows, all from one sample in a study of blood T cells in healthy people across ages. MiXCR, run by TCRdb on the 5' RACE reads, gives a single entry per CDR3 protein. This table has over 1.5 million distinct CDR3 sequences, about 50% appearing once. Sequencing input: blood. All receptors derive from a woman in her thirties or forties in good health. Both conserved end residues are part of each CDR3. The order of the fields is J gene, V gene, clone size, D gene, CDR3 protein, CDR3 DNA. A D gene is named only where the DNA matches it firmly. Size is omitted from some rows. Given values are once, few, many or a class for expanded clones.

TRBJ2-7 TRBV6-6 - TRBD2 CASSYGLAGWEQYF TGTGCCAGCAGTTACGGGCTAGCGGGTTGGGAGCAGTACTTC
TRBJ2-1 TRBV28 - TRBD1 CASSSIAPGQGSPNEQFF TGTGCCAGCAGTTCTATTGCCCCGGGACAGGGGTCCCCAAATGAGCAGTTCTTC
TRBJ1-2 TRBV9 - - CASSVGGRDHYGYTF TGTGCCAGCAGCGTAGGCGGCAGGGACCACTATGGCTACACCTTC
TRBJ2-7 TRBV29-1 many - CSVLLYEQYF TGCAGCGTTCTCCTCTACGAGCAGTACTTC
TRBJ2-7 TRBV5-1 few - CASSGGQSTYEQYF TGCGCCAGCAGCGGAGGACAGAGCACCTACGAGCAGTACTTC
TRBJ2-3 TRBV13 - - CASRKNIEGDTQYF TGTGCCAGCAGGAAGAATATCGAGGGAGATACGCAGTATTTT
TRBJ2-7 TRBV28 - TRBD1 CASSSSTGGREQYF TGTGCCAGCAGTTCATCTACAGGGGGTCGCGAGCAGTACTTC
TRBJ1-1 TRBV7-2 few - CASTLEGLIITEAFF TGTGCCAGCACCCTTGAGGGGCTTATTATCACTGAAGCTTTCTTT
TRBJ2-1 TRBV20-1 few - CSAPNRESNEQFF TGCAGTGCCCCAAACAGGGAAAGCAATGAGCAGTTCTTC
TRBJ2-1 TRBV4-3 - - CASSQERVLLYNEQFF TGCGCCAGCAGCCAAGAAAGGGTTTTGCTCTACAATGAGCAGTTCTTC
TRBJ2-7 TRBV20-1 - - CSHLDRSTYEQYF TGCAGCCACCTCGATAGGTCAACCTACGAGCAGTACTTC
TRBJ2-1 TRBV20-1 - TRBD2 CSARTSGGSSSYNEQFF TGCAGTGCTAGGACTAGCGGGGGGTCGAGCTCCTACAATGAGCAGTTCTTC
TRBJ2-7 TRBV3-1 few TRBD2 CASSHVAGSSYEQYF TGTGCCAGCAGCCATGTAGCGGGGTCGTCCTACGAGCAGTACTTC
TRBJ1-2 TRBV2 - - CAILLRIGGYTF TGTGCCATCCTCCTCAGGATCGGCGGCTACACCTTC
TRBJ2-7 TRBV5-1 - TRBD2 CASSRGLAGNYNEQYF TGCGCCAGCAGCCGGGGACTAGCGGGAAATTACAATGAGCAGTACTTC
TRBJ1-5 TRBV27 - - CASSQQHSNQPQHF TGTGCCAGCAGTCAACAGCATAGCAATCAGCCCCAGCATTTT
TRBJ2-1 TRBV9 - - CASSHTLWVYNEQFF TGTGCCAGCAGCCATACTCTATGGGTATACAATGAGCAGTTCTTC
TRBJ2-5 TRBV7-2 few TRBD2 CASSLTSGAAETQYF TGTGCCAGCAGCCTGACTAGCGGGGCCGCCGAGACCCAGTACTTC
TRBJ1-2 TRBV11-2 - TRBD1 CASSLRIFGDRGGYGYTF TGTGCCAGCAGCTTAAGAATTTTCGGGGACAGGGGTGGCTATGGCTACACCTTC
TRBJ2-1 TRBV5-1 few - CASSPRTTYNEQFF TGCGCCAGCAGCCCCAGGACAACCTACAATGAGCAGTTCTTC
TRBJ1-4 TRBV20-1 - TRBD1 CSARSTGVTNEKLFF TGCAGTGCTAGGTCCACAGGGGTAACTAATGAAAAACTGTTTTTT
TRBJ1-2 TRBV13 few - CASSSDTPYGYTF TGTGCCAGCAGCTCTGACACACCCTATGGCTACACCTTC
TRBJ2-1 TRBV3-1 - - CASSVHRGLTPEQFF TGTGCCAGCAGCGTACACAGGGGACTAACACCCGAGCAGTTCTTC
TRBJ2-3 TRBV18 - - CATSLDISAQYF TGTGCCACCTCGCTGGACATTTCAGCGCAGTATTTT
TRBJ2-1 TRBV28 - TRBD2 CASSLYAGGSYNEQFF TGTGCCAGCAGTTTATATGCCGGGGGGTCCTACAATGAGCAGTTCTTC
TRBJ2-7 TRBV29-1 - - CSVQAQTGRYEQYF TGCAGCGTCCAAGCCCAGACAGGTCGTTACGAGCAGTACTTC
TRBJ2-4 TRBV6-2/TRBV6-3 - TRBD2 CASSYPGLAGGLAKNIQYF TGTGCCAGCAGTTACCCCGGACTAGCGGGGGGGCTAGCCAAAAACATTCAGTACTTC
TRBJ2-1 TRBV7-9 few - CASTPGREGFSNEQFF TGTGCCAGCACCCCCGGCAGGGAAGGATTCTCGAATGAGCAGTTCTTC
TRBJ2-1 TRBV15 few - CATSRLQGYEQFF TGTGCCACCAGCAGATTACAGGGCTATGAGCAGTTCTTC
TRBJ2-3 TRBV20-1 - TRBD2 CSAREGAGAIGRTDTQYF TGCAGTGCCAGAGAAGGAGCGGGGGCTATAGGGAGGACAGATACGCAGTATTTT
TRBJ2-3 TRBV20-1 few - CSAPRQADTQYF TGCAGTGCCCCGAGACAGGCAGATACGCAGTATTTT
TRBJ2-5 TRBV11-2 - TRBD1 CASVERTGTGYQETQYF TGTGCCAGTGTCGAAAGAACCGGGACAGGGTACCAAGAGACCCAGTACTTC
TRBJ2-1 TRBV10-1 few TRBD2 CASSEAGRDEQFF TGCGCCAGCAGTGAGGCAGGGAGGGATGAGCAGTTCTTC
TRBJ2-5 TRBV9 - - CASSVGHVREETQYF TGTGCCAGCAGCGTAGGGCACGTTAGGGAAGAGACCCAGTACTTC